This is a list of T cell receptor beta chains from one sample in a study of cytomegalovirus exposure and HLA in healthy donors. Data came from immunoSEQ multiplex PCR; TCRdb stores just in-frame clones and leaves some out. Of about 66,000 clones in the sample, roughly 96% were seen once. The sequencing sample was made of PBMCs. The source is a young man in good health and CMV-seronegative. Both conserved end residues are part of each CDR3. D genes are given only for firm matches. For some rows the clone size is stated as once, few or many, or as a class when expanded; others skip it.

D	J	V	size	CDR3	DNA
TRBD1	TRBJ2-4	TRBV11-2	-	CASSLLNRGEGIQYF	TGTGCCAGCAGCTTACTAAACAGGGGAGAAGGCATTCAGTACTTC
-	TRBJ1-1	TRBV9	-	CASSGGGRNTEAFF	TGTGCCAGCAGCGGTGGGGGCAGGAACACTGAAGCTTTCTTT
-	TRBJ1-4	TRBV7-9	-	CASKSGAVEKLFF	TGTGCCAGCAAAAGTGGGGCGGTCGAAAAACTGTTTTTT
TRBD1	TRBJ2-3	TRBV10-3	-	CAISVPLFDREGRTDTDTQYF	TGTGCCATCAGCGTCCCCCTTTTCGACAGGGAAGGGCGAACCGACACAGATACGCAGTATTTT
TRBD2	TRBJ2-1	TRBV2	-	CASSGLAGLEQFF	TGTGCCAGCAGCGGGCTAGCGGGACTTGAGCAGTTCTTC
TRBD2	TRBJ2-3	TRBV11-2	-	CASSLDRGGADTQYF	TGTGCCAGCAGCTTAGATCGGGGGGGGGCAGATACGCAGTATTTT
-	TRBJ1-1	TRBV10-3	-	CAISRDSLNTEAFF	TGTGCCATCAGCAGGGACTCATTGAACACTGAAGCTTTCTTT
TRBD2	TRBJ2-7	TRBV9	-	CASSVSPSGYEQYF	TGTGCCAGCAGCGTATCCCCTAGCGGCTACGAGCAGTACTTC
TRBD1	TRBJ2-1	TRBV4-1	-	CASSQMQGAQFF	TGCGCCAGCAGCCAAATGCAGGGGGCACAGTTCTTC
TRBD1	TRBJ2-1	TRBV5-1	-	CASSLGQGGYNEQFF	TGCGCCAGCAGCTTGGGACAGGGCGGGTACAATGAGCAGTTCTTC
-	TRBJ2-2	TRBV18	-	CASSPYAGASNTGELFF	TGTGCCAGCTCCCCCTACGCAGGGGCCTCGAACACCGGGGAGCTGTTTTTT
-	TRBJ1-1	TRBV6-1	-	CASSPRAGIQTEAFF	TGTGCCAGCAGTCCTAGGGCAGGGATTCAAACTGAAGCTTTCTTT
TRBD2	TRBJ2-1	TRBV10-2	few	CASRPGLAGVDEQFF	TGCGCCAGCAGACCGGGACTAGCGGGAGTAGATGAGCAGTTCTTC
-	TRBJ2-1	TRBV6-1	once	CASSEGQNRNEQFF	TGTGCCAGCAGTGAGGGGCAGAATCGCAATGAGCAGTTCTTC
TRBD1	TRBJ2-6	TRBV18	few	CASSQDRVPRTSGANVLTF	TGTGCCAGCTCACAGGACAGGGTACCAAGGACGTCTGGGGCCAACGTCCTGACTTTC
-	TRBJ2-3	TRBV7-9	once	CASSLVEDTQYF	TGTGCCAGCAGCTTAGTCGAGGATACGCAGTATTTT
TRBD2	TRBJ2-2	TRBV11-2	-	CASSLVFSGINTGELFF	TGTGCCAGCAGCTTAGTTTTTAGCGGGATCAACACCGGGGAGCTGTTTTTT
TRBD1	TRBJ2-1	TRBV19	-	CASSPIWDRGLSYNEQFF	TGTGCCAGTAGTCCGATCTGGGACAGGGGGCTGAGTTACAATGAGCAGTTCTTC
TRBD1	TRBJ1-1	TRBV5-4	-	CASRFYGTGGRAFF	TGTGCCAGCAGATTTTACGGGACAGGGGGAAGAGCTTTCTTT
TRBD2	TRBJ2-3	TRBV28	-	CASSSHSAGGWDTQYF	TGTGCCAGCAGTTCCCATTCAGCGGGAGGGTGGGATACGCAGTATTTT
TRBD2	TRBJ2-1	TRBV5-1	-	CASSETSGNPNDEQFF	TGCGCCAGCAGCGAGACTAGCGGCAACCCTAACGATGAGCAGTTCTTC
-	TRBJ2-5	TRBV7-2	-	CASSIFPETQYF	TGTGCCAGCAGCATCTTCCCAGAGACCCAGTACTTC
-	TRBJ2-1	TRBV18	-	CASSPLRGWTEHNEQFF	TGTGCCAGCTCACCCCTGAGGGGGTGGACGGAACACAATGAGCAGTTCTTC
-	TRBJ2-1	TRBV7-6	few	CASSTGVEQFF	TGTGCCAGCAGCACGGGAGTTGAGCAGTTCTTC
-	TRBJ2-2	TRBV10-3	-	CAIREGQTGELFF	TGTGCCATCAGAGAGGGCCAAACCGGGGAGCTGTTTTTT
TRBD2	TRBJ2-1	TRBV28	once	CASSFPRLALDEQFF	TGTGCCAGCAGTTTCCCTCGACTAGCTCTCGATGAGCAGTTCTTC
-	TRBJ2-2	TRBV7-2	-	CASSFVSSGELFF	TGTGCCAGCAGCTTCGTGTCGTCCGGGGAGCTGTTTTTT
-	TRBJ2-1	TRBV4-2	-	CASSQARILGDYSYNEQFF	TGTGCCAGCAGCCAAGCAAGGATTCTCGGGGATTACTCCTACAATGAGCAGTTCTTC
TRBD2	TRBJ2-5	TRBV29-1	-	CSVGLAGVGETQYF	TGCAGCGTTGGCCTAGCGGGAGTGGGGGAGACCCAGTACTTC
-	TRBJ2-2	TRBV7-6	-	CASSPGRGWGDTGELFF	TGTGCCAGCAGCCCAGGACGGGGTTGGGGTGACACCGGGGAGCTGTTTTTT
-	TRBJ2-1	TRBV27	-	CASSSPGGRNEQFF	TGTGCCAGCAGTTCCCCGGGGGGCCGCAATGAGCAGTTCTTC
TRBD1	TRBJ2-6	TRBV19	once	CASSPRDRGLTSGANVLTF	TGTGCCAGTAGTCCTCGGGACAGGGGGCTGACCTCTGGGGCCAACGTCCTGACTTTC
-	TRBJ2-7	TRBV11-2	-	CASSFRTGYEQYF	TGTGCCAGCAGCTTCAGGACTGGCTACGAGCAGTACTTC
-	TRBJ2-3	TRBV6-5	-	CASSYSDRTTDTQYF	TGTGCCAGCAGTTACTCCGACAGGACCACAGATACGCAGTATTTT
TRBD1	TRBJ2-3	TRBV5-8	-	CASSSFGQGNTDTQYF	TGTGCCAGCAGCTCGTTTGGACAGGGCAACACAGATACGCAGTATTTT
-	TRBJ1-1	TRBV6-1	-	CASSDAGGEAFF	TGTGCCAGCAGTGATGCCGGCGGTGAAGCTTTCTTT
TRBD1	TRBJ2-7	TRBV28	-	CASSSLDRDEQYF	TGTGCCAGCAGTTCCTTAGACAGGGACGAGCAGTACTTC
-	TRBJ1-2	TRBV6-1	-	CASSLQWGEIAGYTF	TGTGCCAGCAGCCTCCAATGGGGGGAGATTGCTGGCTACACCTTC
-	TRBJ2-1	TRBV29-1	-	CSVVEPRGEQFF	TGCAGCGTTGTAGAGCCCCGGGGTGAGCAGTTCTTC
-	TRBJ2-2	TRBV18	-	CASSPLTGTQNTGELFF	TGTGCCAGCTCACCACTAACCGGGACTCAGAACACCGGGGAGCTGTTTTTT
-	TRBJ1-5	TRBV7-2	-	CASSSGTGGGPQHF	TGTGCCAGCAGCTCAGGGACGGGGGGCGGGCCCCAGCATTTT
-	TRBJ2-7	TRBV7-9	-	CASSFDLAGEQYF	TGTGCCAGCAGCTTCGACTTGGCGGGAGAGCAGTACTTC
TRBD1	TRBJ2-7	TRBV7-6	-	CASSRGTGLAYEQYF	TGTGCCAGCAGCCGTGGGACAGGTCTCGCCTACGAGCAGTACTTC
TRBD1	TRBJ1-5	TRBV6-1	-	CASSGGNRGRIQPQHF	TGTGCCAGCAGTGGGGGTAACAGGGGGCGGATTCAGCCCCAGCATTTT
-	TRBJ2-2	TRBV5-1	-	CASKSGLAGELFF	TGCGCCTCGAAGAGCGGGCTGGCCGGGGAGCTGTTTTTT